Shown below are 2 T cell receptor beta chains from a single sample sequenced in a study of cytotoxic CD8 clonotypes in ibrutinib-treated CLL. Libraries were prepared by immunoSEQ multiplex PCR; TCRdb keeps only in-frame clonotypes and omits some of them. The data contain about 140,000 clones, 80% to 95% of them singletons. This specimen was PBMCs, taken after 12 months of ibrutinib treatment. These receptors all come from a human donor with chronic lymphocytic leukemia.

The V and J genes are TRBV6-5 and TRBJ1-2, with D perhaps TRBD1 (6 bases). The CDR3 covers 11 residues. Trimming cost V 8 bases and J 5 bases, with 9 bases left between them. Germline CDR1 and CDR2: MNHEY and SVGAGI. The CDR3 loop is CASGQGYGYTF. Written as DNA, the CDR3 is TGTGCCAGCGGCCAGGGGTATGGCTACACCTTC.

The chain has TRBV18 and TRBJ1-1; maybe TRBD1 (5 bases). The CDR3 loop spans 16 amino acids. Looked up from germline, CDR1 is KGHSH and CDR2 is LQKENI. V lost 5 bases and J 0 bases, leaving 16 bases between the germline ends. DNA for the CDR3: TGTGCCAGCTCATCGCGACAGTCAAGCATGAACACTGAAGCTTTCTTT. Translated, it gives CASSSRQSSMNTEAFF.